These 26 T cell receptor beta chains were sequenced from one sample in a study of molecular identifiers for immune sequencing clone quantification. TCRdb independently ran MiXCR on the PCR reads; one entry per CDR3 protein. Here the sample spans over 550,000 distinct CDR3 sequences, about 25% being singletons. The sample was naive CD8+ T cells from blood, with Jurkat cell RNA spiked in. This sample's subset: FACS-sorted CD8+CD4-CCR7+CD45RA+ naive T cells. The receptors derive from a human donor in good health. Some libraries in this study had Jurkat cell RNA spiked in.

The sample holds many counts of this clonotype. The chain uses TRBV4-1 and TRBJ1-5, with TRBD1 identical over 9 bases. The CDR3 has 17 residues. Germline assignment: CDR1 MGHRA and CDR2 YSYEKL. J gave up 6 bases and V 5 bases, and 14 bases lay outside the gene matches. CDR3 protein: CASSNTPGQGSGQPQHF. In nucleotides, the CDR3 is TGCGCCAGCAGCAATACCCCGGGACAGGGTTCGGGTCAGCCCCAGCATTTT.

This clonotype has at least ten counts. V is TRBV5-4 and J is TRBJ2-7, with D tentatively TRBD2 (5 bases). Germline V CDR1 and CDR2: SGHNT, YYREEE (reference sequence). Trimming cost V 3 bases and J 4 bases, with 11 bases left between them. The CDR3 length is 13 residues. The CDR3 reads CASSSEVGYEQYF. The CDR3 region has the DNA TGTGCCAGCAGCTCGGAGGTGGGTTACGAGCAGTACTTC.

Only a few counts were recorded for this clonotype. V and J are TRBV20-1 and TRBJ2-5; D possibly corresponds to TRBD2 (6 bases). Trimming pared 1 base from V and 0 bases from J, leaving 9 bases between. CDR3 length: 14 residues. Germline lookup yields CDR1 DFQATT and CDR2 SNEGSKA (reference sequence). CDR3 DNA sequence: TGCAGTGCTAGAGCCGGGGACTACCAAGAGACCCAGTACTTC. Encoded protein: CSARAGDYQETQYF.

The rearrangement uses TRBV19 and TRBJ1-1; D is unclear. The CDR3 is 15 amino acids. The V gene lost 0 bases and the J gene lost 9 bases, with 17 bases spanning the gap. Germline CDR1 and CDR2: LNHDA and SQIVND (reference sequence). The CDR3 protein is CASSIDEGLETKAFF. CDR3 coding DNA: TGTGCCAGTAGTATAGATGAAGGGTTGGAGACTAAAGCTTTCTTT.

The chain has TRBV11-2 and TRBJ1-2; 12 bases align to TRBD1. This CDR3 is 14 amino acids long. Germline trimming cut 6 bases from V and 3 bases from J; bases unmatched to any gene: 2. The V gene's germline CDR1 is SGHAT and CDR2 FQNNGV. In DNA, the CDR3 is TGTGCCAGCAGGGGGACAGGGGGCCACTATGGCTACACCTTC. Its protein product is CASRGTGGHYGYTF.

In this sample, this clonotype turned up a few times. The conserved final phenylalanine or tryptophan is absent from the CDR3, which likely points to a read error. The chain links TRBV7-8 to TRBJ1-1, with D possibly being TRBD1 (6 bases). Trimming pared 5 bases from V and 7 bases from J, leaving 20 bases between. Germline V gene sequence: CDR1 SGHVS, CDR2 FQNEAQ. CDR3 length equals 15 residues. CDR3 DNA: TGTGCCAGCAGCGCACGGTCGAGGGGGGCCGATGAAGCTTTCCTT. The encoded protein is CASSARSRGADEAFL.

A note on this clonotype: A much larger clone differs by one base, so this may be a read error. J is TRBJ1-6 and V is TRBV14, with a weak D call TRBD1 (6 bases). V was pared by 4 bases and J by 7 bases, with 14 bases between. The CDR3 contains 15 residues. Germline CDR1 is SGHDN and CDR2 is FVKESK. CDR3 bases: TGTGCCAGCAGCCGGGCTGGACAGAGGAATTCACCCCTCCACTTT. Protein: CASSRAGQRNSPLHF.

V usage is TRBV29-1 and J usage is TRBJ2-1; TRBD1 is a possible D gene (6 bases). The CDR3 length is 15 residues. The germline CDR1 and CDR2 sequences are SQVTM and ANQGSEA. V shed 3 bases and J shed 4 bases, with 16 bases lying between them. The DNA of the CDR3 is TGCAGCGTTGATGCTGGGGGCGTCCTATACAATGAGCAGTTCTTC. Translated: CSVDAGGVLYNEQFF.

This clonotype appeared many times. V usage is TRBV14 and J usage is TRBJ2-3, with 9 bases matching TRBD1. Germline-derived CDR1 and CDR2 are SGHDN and FVKESK. V trimming: 1 base; J trimming: 5 bases; junction bases outside the gene matches: 10. This CDR3 spans 17 amino acids. CDR3 sequence: CASSQVLGQGIGDTQYF. CDR3 DNA: TGTGCCAGCAGCCAAGTACTCGGACAGGGGATCGGAGATACGCAGTATTTT.

This clonotype appeared a few times. V usage is TRBV4-2 and J usage is TRBJ2-3, with D tentatively TRBD2 (5 bases). The CDR3 is made up of 12 amino acids. The germline CDR1 and CDR2 sequences are LGHNA and YNFKEQ. V lost 8 bases to trimming and J lost 4 bases, with 10 bases between them. CDR3 residues: CASGRGADTQYF. In DNA form, the CDR3 reads TGTGCCAGCGGCCGGGGAGCAGATACGCAGTATTTT.

This clonotype has a count of ten or more. The chain joins TRBV20-1 to TRBJ2-5; the D is unclear. Trimming removed 0 bases from V and 2 bases from J, with 22 bases in between. Germline values: CDR1 DFQATT, CDR2 SNEGSKA (reference sequence). This CDR3 is built from 18 residues. The CDR3 nucleotides read TGCAGTGCTAGAGATTCCAATCCTTATGACACAAAGCAAGAGACCCAGTACTTC. As protein: CSARDSNPYDTKQETQYF.

The chain joins TRBV15 to TRBJ2-6, with D uncertain. Trimming shortened V by 3 bases and J by 0 bases, and 3 bases separated the two germline ends. The CDR3 runs 14 residues. In germline, CDR1 is LNHNV, CDR2 YYDKDF (reference sequence). CDR3 sequence (DNA): TGTGCCACCAGCAGTATCTCTGGGGCCAACGTCCTGACTTTC. Its translation is CATSSISGANVLTF. The variable domain in full, with the rest retrieved from reference TRBV15 and TRBJ2-6, is DAMVIQNPRYQVTQFGKPVTLSCSQTLNHNVMYWYQQKSSQAPKLLFHYYDKDFNNEADTPDNFQSRRPNTSFCFLDIRSPGLGDTAMYLCATSSISGANVLTFGAGSRLTVL.

The chain combines TRBV4-3 with TRBJ2-3; TRBD1 might be the D (6 bases). V was trimmed by 0 bases and J by 5 bases, leaving 21 bases between them. Per germline, CDR1 LGHNA and CDR2 YSLEER. CDR3 length: 18 residues. CDR3 in DNA: TGCGCCAGCAGCCAAGATTTCGTACGCAGCAGCAGGGGAGATACGCAGTATTTT. Protein sequence: CASSQDFVRSSRGDTQYF.

This chain connects TRBV27 to TRBJ1-1; perhaps TRBD1 as D (5 bases). From germline, CDR1 is MNHEY and CDR2 SMNVEV (reference sequence). V gave up 7 bases and J gave up 4 bases, with 13 bases separating them. The CDR3 consists of 13 residues. The CDR3 is CASKVPGFTEAFF. The CDR3 region has the DNA TGTGCCAGCAAAGTCCCAGGGTTCACTGAAGCTTTCTTT.

At least ten counts were recorded for this clonotype. The chain uses TRBV6-5 and TRBJ2-3, with 9 bases matching TRBD2. Germline V CDR1 and CDR2: MNHEY, SVGAGI. There are 15 residues in the CDR3. V shed 0 bases and J 6 bases; nucleotides not matched to a gene: 4. The CDR3 bases are TGTGCCAGCAGTTACTCGACAAGCGGGAGGGATACGCAGTATTTT. Amino acid sequence: CASSYSTSGRDTQYF.

This clonotype was seen only a few times. The chain recombines TRBV20-1 with TRBJ2-2; TRBD1 is a possible D gene (5 bases). Per germline, CDR1 DFQATT and CDR2 SNEGSKA (reference sequence). This CDR3 is built from 12 residues. Trimming pared 0 bases from V and 6 bases from J, leaving 5 bases between. The CDR3 bases are TGCAGTGCTAGAGAAGGGGCCGGGGAGCTGTTTTTT. This sequence encodes CSAREGAGELFF.

Notes on this clonotype: Since the CDR3 does not end with the conserved phenylalanine or tryptophan, this likely comes from a read error. The V gene is TRBV7-2, the J gene TRBJ1-1, with no clear D. This CDR3 comprises 10 residues. The germline V gene encodes CDR1 SGHTA and CDR2 FQGNSA. V was trimmed by 8 bases and J by 3 bases, leaving 4 bases between them. Here the CDR3 DNA reads TGTGCCAGCTCCGACACTGAAGCTTTCCTT. Its translation: CASSDTEAFL.

The chain is built from TRBV5-6 and TRBJ2-5; 9 bases match TRBD2. In germline, CDR1 is SGHDT, CDR2 YYEEEE. CDR3 size: 19 residues. The ends lost 1 base at V and 2 bases at J; junction bases unmatched: 15. The chain's CDR3 is CASSLTSGYLPSGQETQYF. The CDR3 nucleotides read TGTGCCAGCAGCTTGACTAGCGGGTACCTTCCGTCGGGGCAAGAGACCCAGTACTTC.

Turning to this clonotype: One end of the junction does not line up with germline, which may come from a read error. V gene TRBV20-1 combines with J gene TRBJ1-2; 7 bases are a match to TRBD1. This CDR3 is built from 18 residues. CDR1 is DFQATT, CDR2 SNEGSKA, per germline (reference sequence). The CDR3 coding sequence is TGCAGTACTAGAGATCTAACTCCGGGACAGATAACTAACTATGGCTACACCTTC. Its protein product is CSTRDLTPGQITNYGYTF.

V is TRBV3-1 and J is TRBJ1-1; the D gene is possibly TRBD1 (6 bases). The CDR3 is 19 residues long. With 0 bases removed from V and 4 bases from J, the gap between germline ends came to 24 bases. The germline V gene encodes CDR1 LGHDT and CDR2 YNNKEL (reference sequence). In nucleotides, the CDR3 is TGTGCCAGCAGCCAAGATTTACGTCTGGGACACACAATGAGCACTGAAGCTTTCTTT. Its protein is CASSQDLRLGHTMSTEAFF. The variable domain in full, completed from reference TRBV3-1 and TRBJ1-1, reads DTAVSQTPKYLVTQMGNDKSIKCEQNLGHDTMYWYKQDSKKFLKIMFSYNNKELIINETVPNRFSPKSPDKAHLNLHINSLELGDSAVYFCASSQDLRLGHTMSTEAFFGQGTRLTVV.

This clonotype came up a few times. A read error may be the cause here, since a much bigger clone is one base away. No conserved phenylalanine or tryptophan is present at the end of the CDR3, so a read error is the likely explanation. The chain links TRBV2 to TRBJ1-5; D possibly corresponds to TRBD1 (6 bases). The CDR3 runs 13 residues. Germline values: CDR1 SNHLY, CDR2 FYNNEI. V lost 7 bases and J 7 bases, leaving 14 bases between the germline ends. CDR3 sequence reads: CASTPSGGQPQHL. The CDR3 coding sequence is TGTGCCAGCACCCCATCCGGGGGCCAGCCCCAGCATCTT.

V is TRBV27 and J is TRBJ2-7; 7 bases fit TRBD2. The germline CDR1 and CDR2 sequences are MNHEY and SMNVEV (reference sequence). V shed 3 bases and J 1 base; nucleotides not matched to a gene: 6. This CDR3 comprises 15 residues. The CDR3: CASSFSLAASYEQYF. CDR3 in DNA: TGTGCCAGCAGTTTTAGCCTAGCGGCTTCCTACGAGCAGTACTTC.

This clonotype was seen many times. The V and J genes are TRBV29-1 and TRBJ2-7; TRBD2 aligns across 7 bases. CDR3 length: 13 residues. The germline V gene has CDR1 SQVTM and CDR2 ANQGSEA. Trimming at V came to 2 bases and at J to 6 bases, leaving 7 bases not matched to a gene. This CDR3 reads CSVETRTSVEQYF. The CDR3 region has the DNA TGCAGCGTTGAAACCCGGACTAGTGTCGAGCAGTACTTC.

This chain links TRBV27 with TRBJ2-5; TRBD1 is a possible D gene (5 bases). V was cut by 2 bases and J by 5 bases, with 9 bases left in between. CDR3 length: 13 residues. Germline CDR1 is MNHEY and CDR2 is SMNVEV (reference sequence). Written as DNA, the CDR3 is TGTGCCAGCAGTTTAAGGGGATGGGAGACCCAGTACTTC. Residues: CASSLRGWETQYF.

Regarding this clonotype: A much larger clone sits a single nucleotide away, making a read error possible. V gene TRBV7-2 combines with J gene TRBJ2-3; 15 positions agree with TRBD2. The CDR3 covers 19 residues. Per germline, CDR1 SGHTA and CDR2 FQGNSA. V lost 4 bases to trimming and J lost 4 bases; unmatched junction nucleotides: 12. The CDR3 here is CASSSTWTSGRAKADTQYF. CDR3 sequence (DNA): TGTGCCAGCAGCTCCACGTGGACTAGCGGGAGGGCCAAGGCAGATACGCAGTATTTT.

This clonotype was recorded many times. This chain connects TRBV4-3 to TRBJ2-7; 10 bases are shared with TRBD2. Germline-derived CDR1 and CDR2 are LGHNA and YSLEER. The CDR3 is made up of 15 amino acids. Trimming cost V 1 base and J 4 bases; bases outside gene matches: 4. CDR3 amino acids: CASSQGSSGSYEQYF. The DNA for the CDR3 is TGCGCCAGCAGCCAAGGTTCTAGCGGGAGTTACGAGCAGTACTTC.